The clone carrying this T cell receptor (beta chain) is large in the sample. No antigen is known for it. TCR libraries were prepared from around 15 ng of total RNA with the QIAseq Immune Repertoire TCR panel. TCRdb independently ran MiXCR on the reads; one entry per CDR3 protein. The table includes under 1,000 distinct CDR3 sequences, approximately 8% detected once. Live CD3+CD8+TCRalphabeta+ cells were sorted into four subsets by PD-1 and/or TIGIT. The data were taken from a study of circulating CD8 cells and anti-PD-1 response in melanoma. General study findings and limits: Clonotype sharing was highest between DPOS and TIGIT subsets. Experiments were generally run without replicates.

This receptor was obtained from a human donor with melanoma. Sequences were derived from CD8+ T cells from PBMCs, sampled at baseline or after one month of anti-PD-1 therapy (not recorded which).

The CDR3 region is CASMGWGPQETQYF. CDR3 DNA: TGTGCCAGCATGGGTTGGGGCCCCCAAGAGACCCAGTACTTC. This chain joins TRBV27 and TRBJ2-5, with TRBD1 as a possible D gene (5 bases). Deletions cut 7 bases from V and 1 base from J, with 13 bases between. The CDR3 length is 14 residues. Germline loops: CDR1 MNHEY, CDR2 SMNVEV (reference sequence).